These 16 T cell receptor beta chains share one sample of origin, sequenced in a study of response to subunit inactivated influenza vaccine. TCRdb processed the RT-PCR reads anew with MiXCR; each CDR3 protein has one entry. The data hold fewer than 750,000 distinct CDR3 sequences, with 11% to 15% observed a single time. The sample in question was PBMCs from blood, obtained 11 to 12 days after vaccination. Receptor source: a middle-aged man who received an inactivated influenza vaccine.

This clonotype was seen many times. The chain uses TRBV7-9 and TRBJ2-3; perhaps TRBD1 as D (5 bases). Per germline, CDR1 SEHNR and CDR2 FQNEAQ (reference sequence). The V gene lost 3 bases and the J gene lost 1 base, with 8 bases spanning the gap. The CDR3 covers 14 residues. CDR3 nucleotide sequence: TGTGCCAGCAGCTTTGCGACAGGCACAGATACGCAGTATTTT. Its translation: CASSFATGTDTQYF.

Ten or more counts support this clonotype. V is TRBV4-1 and J is TRBJ2-7; 8 nucleotides match TRBD1. Per germline, CDR1 MGHRA and CDR2 YSYEKL. V lost 0 bases to trimming and J lost 3 bases; unmatched junction nucleotides: 7. CDR3 length equals 16 residues. This CDR3 is CASSQDQVGQGYEQYF. The CDR3 coding sequence is TGCGCCAGCAGCCAAGATCAGGTAGGACAGGGCTACGAGCAGTACTTC.

This clonotype has a count of ten or more. The V and J genes are TRBV7-3 and TRBJ2-3; the D gene is possibly TRBD2 (5 bases). V was clipped by 5 bases and J by 2 bases, with 8 bases between them. Germline CDR1 reads SGHTA; CDR2 reads FQGTGA. The CDR3 length is 13 residues. CDR3 region: CASSPGNTDTQYF. The CDR3, as DNA: TGTGCCAGCAGCCCCGGGAACACAGATACGCAGTATTTT.

The chain employs TRBV20-1 and TRBJ2-1; TRBD2 agrees at 12 bases. CDR1 DFQATT and CDR2 SNEGSKA come from the germline V gene (reference sequence). Losses at the gene ends were 0 bases for V and 8 bases for J; bases not matched to a gene: 8. This CDR3 has 16 residues. CDR3 loop: CSARDPTSGRSHEQFF. CDR3 sequence (DNA): TGCAGTGCTAGAGACCCCACTAGCGGGAGGTCCCATGAGCAGTTCTTC.

This clonotype was observed at least ten times. The rearrangement joins TRBV7-2 to TRBJ2-1, with D possibly called TRBD1 or TRBD2 (5 bases each). Trimming stripped 0 bases from V and 10 bases from J, with 7 bases between. Germline V CDR1 and CDR2: SGHTA, FQGNSA. This CDR3 region has 12 residues. The CDR3 here is CASSLAGTEQFF. The CDR3 coding sequence is TGTGCCAGCAGCTTAGCCGGGACCGAGCAGTTCTTC.

This clonotype appeared a few times. CDR3 region: CASSVGWEADTQYF. In DNA form, the CDR3 reads TGTGCCAGCAGCGTAGGATGGGAGGCAGATACGCAGTATTTT. This rearrangement joins TRBV9 to TRBJ2-3, with D perhaps TRBD2 (6 bases). The length of the CDR3 is 14 residues. Trimming left V 0 bases short and J 4 bases short, with 9 bases between. CDR1 and CDR2 from the germline V gene are SGDLS and YYNGEE.

The chain couples TRBV4-2 to TRBJ2-2, with no clear D. The CDR3 is 17 residues long. V lost 0 bases, J lost 6 bases, and 17 bases lay in between. CDR1 LGHNA and CDR2 YNFKEQ come from the germline V gene. The CDR3 DNA reads TGTGCCAGCAGCCAAGATCTAAGGACCCGCCAAGCCGGGGAGCTGTTTTTT. Encoded protein: CASSQDLRTRQAGELFF.

The chain joins TRBV20-1 to TRBJ1-6; 8 bases map to TRBD1. This CDR3 comprises 17 residues. Trimming at V came to 5 bases and at J to 7 bases, leaving 16 bases not matched to a gene. CDR1 and CDR2 from the germline V gene are DFQATT and SNEGSKA (reference sequence). CDR3 sequence: CSALSLGQGKGNSPLHF. In DNA form, the CDR3 reads TGCAGTGCTCTCAGCCTTGGACAGGGCAAAGGCAATTCACCCCTCCACTTT.

The chain links TRBV11-2 to TRBJ2-1; D is unclear. The ends were cut back, 5 bases at V and 7 bases at J, with 15 bases in the middle. The length of the CDR3 is 14 residues. The germline CDR1 and CDR2 sequences are SGHAT and FQNNGV. The CDR3 DNA is TGTGCCAGCAGCCCCGATACGGTCAAGAATGAGCAGTTCTTC. As protein: CASSPDTVKNEQFF.

This clonotype was seen many times. The chain couples TRBV6-5 to TRBJ2-7, with 9 bases aligning to TRBD1. Germline V gene sequence: CDR1 MNHEY, CDR2 SVGAGI. Trimming at V came to 0 bases and at J to 5 bases, leaving 8 bases not matched to a gene. CDR3 size: 16 residues. The CDR3, as DNA: TGTGCCAGCAGTTACTCTTACACAGGGGGCTGGAACGAGCAGTACTTC. It yields the protein CASSYSYTGGWNEQYF.

This clonotype showed up many times. This chain links TRBV7-2 with TRBJ2-1; D might be TRBD1 or TRBD2, each matching 6 bases. V was pared by 1 base and J by 6 bases, with 16 bases between. Per the germline V gene, CDR1 is SGHTA and CDR2 is FQGNSA. CDR3 length equals 16 residues. CDR3 DNA sequence: TGTGCCAGCAGCTTAGAGGGGGACTCGGGTCGCAATGAGCAGTTCTTC. Protein product: CASSLEGDSGRNEQFF.

This clonotype was found a few times. The V call is TRBV20-1, the J call TRBJ2-1, with TRBD2 matching over 9 bases. This CDR3 contains 13 residues. CDR1 DFQATT and CDR2 SNEGSKA come from the germline V gene (reference sequence). Germline trimming cut 6 bases from V and 9 bases from J; bases unmatched to any gene: 9. The CDR3 sequence is CSAPTSGQVEQFF. CDR3 sequence (DNA): TGCAGTGCCCCGACTAGCGGACAAGTTGAGCAGTTCTTC.

V and J are TRBV6-5 and TRBJ2-3; D call uncertain. V dropped 0 bases and J dropped 0 bases, with 13 bases sitting between them. Looked up from germline, CDR1 is MNHEY and CDR2 is SVGAGI. The CDR3 contains 17 residues. The DNA for the CDR3 is TGTGCCAGCAGTTACTCTGGCAGGTCGACTAGCACAGATACGCAGTATTTT. Encoded protein: CASSYSGRSTSTDTQYF.

This clonotype was picked up a small number of times. This chain links TRBV24-1 with TRBJ2-4, with D perhaps TRBD1 or TRBD2 (5 bases each). Trimming shortened V by 4 bases and J by 4 bases, and 13 bases separated the two germline ends. The CDR3 contains 15 residues. Per germline, CDR1 KGHDR and CDR2 SFDVKD. Here the CDR3 DNA reads TGTGCCACCAGTGACCCCGGATGGGGGAAAAACATTCAGTACTTC. Its translation: CATSDPGWGKNIQYF.

This clonotype appeared a few times. The chain combines TRBV20-1 with TRBJ2-5, with TRBD1 matching over 7 bases. Per the germline V gene, CDR1 is DFQATT and CDR2 is SNEGSKA (reference sequence). CDR3 length: 15 amino acids. The ends lost 3 bases at V and 5 bases at J; junction bases unmatched: 12. The CDR3 protein is CSASRQGFSQETQYF. CDR3 coding DNA: TGCAGTGCTAGTCGACAGGGTTTTTCTCAGGAGACCCAGTACTTC.

Ten or more counts support this clonotype. The V gene is TRBV6-4, the J gene TRBJ2-3; no reliable D call. CDR1 and CDR2 (germline): MRHNA, SNTAGT. Trimming cost V 8 bases and J 2 bases, with 11 bases left between them. The CDR3 sequence is 13 residues long. CDR3 DNA: TGTGCCAGCGGCGAAGGCCACACAGATACGCAGTATTTT. Translation gives CASGEGHTDTQYF.